These 19 T cell receptor beta chains came from one sample sequenced in a study of blood T cell repertoires in COVID-19. Sequencing was performed with immunoSEQ multiplex PCR; in TCRdb, only in-frame clones are kept and a portion is missing. The sample records fewer than 350,000 clones, more than 75% being singletons. Sequencing used PBMCs or T cells enriched from blood (not recorded which). The receptors come from a woman aged 60-70 years in a cohort exposed to, infected with or recovered from COVID-19 (not recorded which).

In this sample, this clone turned up many times. The chain has TRBV28 and TRBJ2-7, with 10 bases fitting TRBD2. The CDR3 has 14 residues. In germline, CDR1 is MDHEN, CDR2 SYDVKM. V dropped 4 bases and J dropped 0; count of bases not matched to a gene: 0. The CDR3 DNA reads TGTGCCAGCAGTTCTAGCGGGAGCTCCTACGAGCAGTACTTC. It codes for CASSSSGSSYEQYF.

The rearrangement joins TRBV15 to TRBJ2-2; D is unresolved. From germline, CDR1 is LNHNV and CDR2 YYDKDF (reference sequence). The CDR3 length is 13 residues. The V and J ends lost 6 bases and 6 bases respectively, with 11 bases between them. CDR3 nucleotides: TGTGCCACCAGGGGTTGGGCCGCCGGGGAGCTGTTTTTT. It yields the protein CATRGWAAGELFF.

The rearrangement uses TRBV5-1 and TRBJ2-5; 12 positions match TRBD2. Per germline, CDR1 SGHRS and CDR2 YFSETQ. There are 18 residues in the CDR3. The trim removed 1 base at V and 5 bases at J, leaving 12 bases unmatched. Written as DNA, the CDR3 is TGCGCCAGCAGCTTGTGGAGACTAGCGGGAGATGCGGGGGAGACCCAGTACTTC. Protein product: CASSLWRLAGDAGETQYF.

This clone was seen more than once but under ten times. The V gene is TRBV5-1, the J gene TRBJ1-3; D gene uncertain. This CDR3 comprises 14 residues. V lost 4 bases and J lost 4, with 12 bases in between. Germline-derived CDR1 and CDR2 are SGHRS and YFSETQ. The CDR3 loop reads CASSLPSAGNTIYF. The CDR3 DNA sequence: TGCGCCAGCAGCCTTCCCTCTGCGGGAAACACCATATATTTT.

The chain employs TRBV7-8 and TRBJ2-4, with 7 bases fitting TRBD2. Germline CDR1 SGHVS, CDR2 FQNEAQ. This CDR3 is 17 amino acids long. Trimming took 0 bases from V and 2 from J; bases not matched to a gene: 7. CDR3 protein: CASSLAPREAPKNIQYF. The CDR3 bases are TGTGCCAGCAGCTTAGCCCCCCGGGAGGCCCCCAAAAACATTCAGTACTTC.

The chain recombines TRBV18 with TRBJ2-1, with TRBD2 as a possible D gene (5 bases). V was clipped by 3 bases and J by 0 bases, with 15 bases between them. From germline, CDR1 is KGHSH and CDR2 LQKENI. The CDR3 extends over 17 amino acids. The DNA of the CDR3 is TGTGCCAGCTCACCTCTGAAGGCTGGACTCTCCTACAATGAGCAGTTCTTC. This gives the protein CASSPLKAGLSYNEQFF.

This rearrangement joins TRBV28 to TRBJ2-3, with a tentative D call TRBD2 (5 bases). V was shortened by 4 bases and J by 1 base, with 15 bases between the two germline ends. The CDR3 totals 16 residues. CDR1 is MDHEN, CDR2 SYDVKM, per germline. The CDR3 sequence: CASSSRGGWGTDTQYF. CDR3 in DNA: TGTGCCAGCAGTTCACGGGGTGGGTGGGGCACAGATACGCAGTATTTT.

The rearrangement joins TRBV7-3 to TRBJ1-3; unclear D gene. V was shortened by 0 bases and J by 2 bases, with 20 bases between the two germline ends. Germline V gene lookup returns CDR1 SGHTA and CDR2 FQGTGA. The CDR3 is 19 residues long. Here the CDR3 reads CASSLTKEGGMRPGNTIYF. The CDR3 DNA reads TGTGCCAGCAGCTTAACTAAGGAGGGAGGGATGAGGCCTGGAAACACCATATATTTT.

A single count supports this clone. The V gene is TRBV10-3, the J gene TRBJ2-5, with a tentative D call TRBD2 (6 bases). Germline CDR1 and CDR2: ENHRY and SYGVKD. This CDR3 has 15 amino acids. Deletions cut 0 bases from V and 4 bases from J, with 12 bases between. The chain's CDR3 is CAISESVVGRETQYF. The CDR3 DNA follows: TGTGCCATCAGTGAGTCGGTAGTCGGGAGAGAGACCCAGTACTTC.

The rearrangement joins TRBV12-3 or TRBV12-4 to TRBJ1-6; the D gene is possibly TRBD1 (6 bases). Trimming stripped 6 bases from V and 7 bases from J, with 10 bases between. The CDR3 consists of 13 residues. CDR3 nucleotide sequence: TGTGCCAGCAGACAGGGTCTGAATTCACCCCTCCACTTT. Its protein product is CASRQGLNSPLHF.

The chain employs TRBV25-1 and TRBJ2-7; 8 positions agree with TRBD1. J was trimmed by 4 bases and V by 6 bases; bases with no gene match: 5. This CDR3 has 13 amino acids. CDR1 is MGHDK and CDR2 is SYGVNS in the germline V gene. The CDR3 spells CASSQGARYEQYF. In nucleotides, the CDR3 is TGTGCCAGCAGCCAGGGGGCGCGGTACGAGCAGTACTTC.

The chain joins TRBV7-2 to TRBJ2-1, with 9 bases aligning to TRBD2. Germline CDR1 is SGHTA and CDR2 is FQGNSA. This CDR3 is 16 amino acids long. The trim removed 6 bases at V and 8 bases at J, leaving 14 bases unmatched. The CDR3 region is CASSTHLSGSRDEQFF. CDR3 nucleotide sequence: TGTGCCAGCAGTACTCACCTTAGCGGGAGTCGCGATGAGCAGTTCTTC.

The chain is built from TRBV29-1 and TRBJ1-1; tentative D call: TRBD1 (6 bases). The V gene lost 3 bases and the J gene lost 1 base, with 9 bases spanning the gap. CDR1 is SQVTM, CDR2 ANQGSEA, per germline. The CDR3 runs to 13 residues. The CDR3 coding sequence is TGCAGCGTTGATTGGACAGCGAACACTGAAGCTTTCTTT. Residues: CSVDWTANTEAFF.

The CDR3, as DNA: TGTGCCAGCAGTGGGACAGGGAGGATGAACACTGAAGCTTTCTTT. Protein sequence: CASSGTGRMNTEAFF. V usage is TRBV25-1 and J usage is TRBJ1-1; TRBD1 matches at 8 bases. CDR3 size: 15 residues. The V segment lost 4 bases and the J segment 0 bases; nucleotides outside the gene matches: 4. Germline V gene data show CDR1 as MGHDK and CDR2 as SYGVNS.

The rearrangement uses TRBV5-1 and TRBJ2-5, with 8 bases lining up with TRBD1. J was trimmed by 2 bases and V by 4 bases; bases with no gene match: 7. Germline values: CDR1 SGHRS, CDR2 YFSETQ. This CDR3 is 15 amino acids long. In nucleotides, the CDR3 is TGCGCCAGCAGCGGGCTCAGGGGGCAACAAGAGACCCAGTACTTC. This translates into CASSGLRGQQETQYF. The full variable domain, its missing parts supplied by reference TRBV5-1 and TRBJ2-5, is KAGVTQTPRYLIKTRGQQVTLSCSPISGHRSVSWYQQTPGQGLQFLFEYFSETQRNKGNFPGRFSGRQFSNSRSEMNVSTLELGDSALYLCASSGLRGQQETQYFGPGTRLLVL.

The chain is built from TRBV7-2 and TRBJ1-2; TRBD1 agrees at 8 bases. The CDR3 is 14 residues long. Germline V gene data show CDR1 as SGHTA and CDR2 as FQGNSA. The junction had 9 bases not matched to a gene; V was cut back by 4 bases and J by 8 bases. The CDR3 sequence is CASSYDRGGSGYTF. The CDR3, as DNA: TGTGCCAGCAGCTATGACAGGGGTGGTTCGGGCTACACCTTC. Filled out from reference TRBV7-2 and TRBJ1-2, the complete variable domain reads GAGVSQSPSNKVTEKGKDVELRCDPISGHTALYWYRQSLGQGLEFLIYFQGNSAPDKSGLPSDRFSAERTGGSVSTLTIQRTQQEDSAVYLCASSYDRGGSGYTFGSGTRLTVV.

The V gene is TRBV28, the J gene TRBJ2-7; TRBD1 matches 7 bases. Germline V gives CDR1 MDHEN, CDR2 SYDVKM. V shed 6 bases, J shed 5 bases, and the junction held 13 bases outside the gene matches. This CDR3 contains 15 residues. The CDR3 sequence is CASRTLTGSLHEQYF. The DNA for the CDR3 is TGTGCCAGCAGAACATTGACAGGGAGTCTCCACGAGCAGTACTTC.

This clone has only a few counts. The CDR3 reads CASSSTIREGSTEAFF. In DNA, the CDR3 is TGCGCCAGCAGCTCGACAATCAGGGAGGGGAGCACTGAAGCTTTCTTT. This chain links TRBV5-1 with TRBJ1-1, with D maybe TRBD1 (5 bases). Looked up from germline, CDR1 is SGHRS and CDR2 is YFSETQ. V dropped 3 bases and J dropped 4 bases, with 19 bases sitting between them. The CDR3 loop spans 16 amino acids.

The V gene is TRBV7-2, the J gene TRBJ2-2, with a possible D match to TRBD1 (5 bases). V was shortened by 2 bases and J by 1 base, with 8 bases between the two germline ends. The CDR3 runs 15 residues. The V gene's germline CDR1 is SGHTA and CDR2 FQGNSA. The CDR3 here is CASSLTGWNTGELFF. CDR3 coding DNA: TGTGCCAGCAGCTTAACAGGCTGGAACACCGGGGAGCTGTTTTTT.